This T cell receptor (beta chain) is drawn from a study of blood T cells in healthy people across ages. V trimming: 0 bases; J trimming: 13 bases; junction bases outside the gene matches: 9. Germline loops: CDR1 MNHNS, CDR2 SASEGT. This CDR3 contains 14 residues. With a J-beta primer mix and a sample-barcoded 5' primer, a second PCR ran roughly 6 to 11 cycles. TCRdb redid the calling of the 5' RACE reads with MiXCR, one entry per CDR3 protein. The profile covers over 950,000 distinct CDR3 sequences, with 45% to 60% appearing a single time and about 22% taken by the ten largest. The rearrangement joins TRBV6-1 to TRBJ2-4, with 7 nucleotides matching TRBD2. The sequenced material came from blood. The TCR originated in a woman aged 55-75 years in good health. This CDR3 reads CASSEAGGFEAQYF. CDR3 sequence (DNA): TGTGCCAGCAGTGAAGCGGGGGGGTTTGAGGCCCAGTACTTC.